This section outlines one TCR beta chain sequence together with its context. This clone may be a read error of a much larger clone one base away. The authors ran a second PCR of about 7 to 11 cycles using a sample-barcoded 5' primer and a J-beta primer mix. TCRdb ran MiXCR on the 5' RACE reads and lists one entry per CDR3 protein. The sample records 1.2 million to 1.5 million distinct CDR3 sequences, approximately 42% being singletons. CDR3 size: 16 residues. Between the trimmed V and J ends, which lost 6 bases and 1 base, there was a span of 17 bases. Each sample gave at least 7 million isolated PBMCs. This entry belongs to a study of blood T cells in healthy people across ages.

Specimen: blood. The chain couples TRBV12-3 or TRBV12-4 to TRBJ2-3, with a possible D match to TRBD2 (5 bases). The receptor comes from a woman in her late teens or twenties in good health. The chain's CDR3 is CASRSVARARTDTQYF. Here the CDR3 DNA reads TGTGCCAGCAGGTCGGTAGCGAGGGCCCGCACAGATACGCAGTATTTT.